These 27 T cell receptor beta chains originate from one sample sequenced in a study of shared clonotypes between healthy human individuals. The repertoire was sequenced with immunoSEQ multiplex PCR; TCRdb's copy has only in-frame clones and lacks some. This table holds a few million clones, more than 80% found once. Specimen: naive CD4+ T cells sorted from blood. The subset here: CD45RA+ positively selected. The source is a man in his late teens or twenties in good health.

This clone has more than one count but fewer than ten. The chain uses TRBV9 and TRBJ2-3; no definite D call. Germline values: CDR1 SGDLS, CDR2 YYNGEE. Trimming stripped 2 bases from V and 6 bases from J, with 13 bases between. This CDR3 spans 14 amino acids. The CDR3 here is CASSVRLAADTQYF. The CDR3 DNA sequence: TGTGCCAGCAGCGTCAGACTGGCGGCCGATACGCAGTATTTT. Full variable domain (outside the CDR3, taken from reference TRBV9 and TRBJ2-3): DSGVTQTPKHLITATGQRVTLRCSPRSGDLSVYWYQQSLDQGLQFLIQYYNGEERAKGNILERFSAQQFPDLHSELNLSSLELGDSALYFCASSVRLAADTQYFGPGTRLTVL.

The rearrangement joins TRBV23-1 to TRBJ1-6; D may be TRBD1 (5 bases). TRBV23-1 is an ORF; its function is uncertain. The CDR3 is 18 residues long. V lost 7 bases to trimming and J lost 0 bases, with 19 bases between them. The DNA of the CDR3 is TGCGCCAGCACTCCGACAAGGGGTCTGGGCTCCTATAATTCACCCCTCCACTTT. The encoded protein is CASTPTRGLGSYNSPLHF.

This clone is a singleton in its sample. J is TRBJ2-7 and V is TRBV5-1; TRBD2 matches at 8 bases. The junction had 13 bases not matched to a gene; V was cut back by 4 bases and J by 7 bases. This CDR3 is built from 15 residues. The V gene's germline CDR1 is SGHRS and CDR2 YFSETQ. CDR3 nucleotides: TGCGCCAGCAGCCACCTGAGGGGACTAGAAAGGGAGCAGTACTTC. This sequence encodes CASSHLRGLEREQYF.

For this clone: Other DNA sequences in this specimen translate into the identical CDR3. The chain joins TRBV5-1 to TRBJ1-4; 10 nucleotides match TRBD1. The CDR3 runs to 14 residues. Germline CDR1 reads SGHRS; CDR2 reads YFSETQ. Trimming took 3 bases from V and 5 from J; bases not matched to a gene: 1. This chain's CDR3 is CASSSGQGNEKLFF. In nucleotides, the CDR3 is TGCGCCAGCAGCTCGGGACAGGGGAATGAAAAACTGTTTTTT.

V gene TRBV5-1 combines with J gene TRBJ1-4, with 7 positions matching TRBD1. V lost 0 bases, J lost 2 bases, and 4 bases stayed unmatched. The length of the CDR3 is 16 residues. Germline V gene lookup returns CDR1 SGHRS and CDR2 YFSETQ. The CDR3 loop is CASSLDAGGTNEKLFF. CDR3 nucleotide sequence: TGCGCCAGCAGCTTGGATGCAGGGGGTACTAATGAAAAACTGTTTTTT.

The chain couples TRBV5-1 to TRBJ2-1, with TRBD1 matching over 12 bases. V was clipped by 3 bases and J by 0 bases; unmatched bases: 4. CDR1 is SGHRS, CDR2 YFSETQ, per germline. This CDR3 comprises 17 residues. The CDR3 nucleotides read TGCGCCAGCAGCTGGGGACAGGGGGCTAGCTCCTACAATGAGCAGTTCTTC. This sequence encodes CASSWGQGASSYNEQFF.

V and J are TRBV2 and TRBJ2-7; 10 positions match TRBD1. J lost 4 bases, V lost 5 bases, and 8 bases had no gene match. From germline, CDR1 is SNHLY and CDR2 FYNNEI. This CDR3 comprises 15 residues. Here the CDR3 DNA reads TGTGCCAGCAGTCGAGACAGGGGGCTACCTTACGAGCAGTACTTC. Translation gives CASSRDRGLPYEQYF.

On this clone: The sample contains more than one DNA sequence encoding this CDR3. The chain links TRBV18 to TRBJ2-7; 13 bases map to TRBD2. The trim removed 2 bases at V and 6 bases at J, leaving 1 base unmatched. Germline lookup yields CDR1 KGHSH and CDR2 LQKENI. The CDR3 covers 14 residues. CDR3 amino acids: CASSPGLAGVEQYF. For the CDR3, the DNA is TGTGCCAGCTCACCAGGACTAGCGGGAGTCGAGCAGTACTTC.

The chain combines TRBV5-4 with TRBJ2-3; no definite D call. The CDR3 totals 14 residues. Trimming took 2 bases from V and 2 from J, leaving 9 bases between them. Germline V gene sequence: CDR1 SGHNT, CDR2 YYREEE (reference sequence). CDR3 sequence reads: CASSLPSATDTQYF. CDR3 bases: TGTGCCAGCAGCTTACCGAGCGCCACAGATACGCAGTATTTT.

This sequence joins TRBV30 and TRBJ2-4; D not certain. Trimming shortened V by 2 bases and J by 0 bases, and 8 bases separated the two germline ends. The V gene's germline CDR1 is GTSNPN and CDR2 SVGIG (reference sequence). The CDR3 is 14 amino acids. CDR3 sequence (DNA): TGTGCCTGGAGTATGGGGATAGCCAAAAACATTCAGTACTTC. Encoded protein: CAWSMGIAKNIQYF.

This clone came up once. The rearrangement uses TRBV25-1 and TRBJ1-3, with 7 bases aligning to TRBD1. With V trimmed by 10 bases and J by 5 bases, 5 bases remained unmatched. This CDR3 is 12 amino acids long. Germline V gene data show CDR1 as MGHDK and CDR2 as SYGVNS. Here the CDR3 DNA reads TGTGCCACCCAGGGGGGACGAAACACCATATATTTT. Protein sequence: CATQGGRNTIYF.

The CDR3, as DNA: TGTGCCAGCAGCAACGGGGGTCGACGTGAAAAACTGTTTTTT. It specifies CASSNGGRREKLFF. The chain has TRBV21-1 and TRBJ1-4. TRBV21-1 is a recognized pseudogene. The CDR3 is made up of 14 amino acids.

The rearrangement joins TRBV28 to TRBJ1-5, with D tentatively TRBD1 (6 bases). V lost 3 bases and J lost 1, with 13 bases in between. The germline CDR1 and CDR2 sequences are MDHEN and SYDVKM. The CDR3 spans 16 residues. Here the CDR3 DNA reads TGTGCCAGCAGTTTTCGGGGGGCAGGGAGCAATCAGCCCCAGCATTTT. Amino acid sequence: CASSFRGAGSNQPQHF.

The chain recombines TRBV30 with TRBJ1-2; no definite D call. Germline V gives CDR1 GTSNPN, CDR2 SVGIG (reference sequence). V was cut by 7 bases and J by 4 bases, with 22 bases left in between. The CDR3 is made up of 15 amino acids. The CDR3 spells CASYSTGRMGYGYTF. The DNA of the CDR3 is TGTGCCTCATACTCCACCGGGCGTATGGGCTATGGCTACACCTTC.

Comment on this clone: Other DNA sequences in this specimen translate into the identical CDR3. The chain recombines TRBV30 with TRBJ1-3; TRBD1 might be the D (6 bases). The V gene's germline CDR1 is GTSNPN and CDR2 SVGIG (reference sequence). Trimming removed 0 bases from V and 4 bases from J, with 10 bases in between. The CDR3 runs 14 residues. CDR3 nucleotide sequence: TGTGCCTGGAGTGTAACAGGGCCGGGAAACACCATATATTTT. As protein: CAWSVTGPGNTIYF.

This clone was counted once. This CDR3 is also generated by other DNA sequences in the sample. The V and J genes are TRBV5-4 and TRBJ2-1, with 7 nucleotides matching TRBD2. The CDR3 spans 15 residues. Germline V gives CDR1 SGHNT, CDR2 YYREEE (reference sequence). The V gene end was trimmed by 0 bases and the J gene end by 2 bases; junction bases not matched to a gene: 2. CDR3 loop: CASSLASGPYNEQFF. The CDR3 nucleotides read TGTGCCAGCAGCTTGGCTAGCGGTCCCTACAATGAGCAGTTCTTC.

The J gene is TRBJ2-7, the V gene TRBV7-8; 8 bases match TRBD1. Looked up from germline, CDR1 is SGHVS and CDR2 is FQNEAQ. V lost 6 bases to trimming and J lost 2 bases; unmatched junction nucleotides: 6. CDR3 length: 14 amino acids. Here the CDR3 reads CASRRGTGPYEQYF. Written as DNA, the CDR3 is TGTGCCAGCAGGCGAGGGACAGGCCCCTACGAGCAGTACTTC.

The chain employs TRBV12-5 and TRBJ2-2; 10 bases are a match to TRBD2. Germline CDR1 and CDR2: LGHNT and FRNRAP. Germline trimming cut 3 bases from V and 7 bases from J; bases unmatched to any gene: 5. The CDR3 is 15 amino acids. CDR3: CASGFVAGGHGELFF. CDR3 in DNA: TGTGCTAGTGGTTTTGTAGCGGGAGGCCACGGGGAGCTGTTTTTT.

V usage is TRBV6-6 and J usage is TRBJ1-1, with D unresolved. In germline, CDR1 is MNHNY, CDR2 SVGAGI (reference sequence). The CDR3 contains 13 residues. With 8 bases removed from V and 1 base from J, the gap between germline ends came to 11 bases. The CDR3 DNA is TGTGCCAGCTCCCAGGTCGGGAACACTGAAGCTTTCTTT. This gives the protein CASSQVGNTEAFF.

This chain uses TRBV30 with TRBJ2-4, with no clear D. This CDR3 has 13 amino acids. The ends were cut back, 2 bases at V and 0 bases at J, with 5 bases in the middle. Germline V lookup: CDR1 GTSNPN, CDR2 SVGIG (reference sequence). The CDR3 DNA sequence: TGTGCCTGGAGTAAACTAGCCAAAAACATTCAGTACTTC. Translated, it gives CAWSKLAKNIQYF.

The CDR3, as DNA: TGTGCCAGCAGTGACTCAGTGACTGAAGCTTTCTTT. Residues: CASSDSVTEAFF. The chain joins TRBV2 to TRBJ1-1; no clear D gene. The germline CDR1 and CDR2 sequences are SNHLY and FYNNEI. V gave up 3 bases and J gave up 5 bases, with 7 bases separating them. This CDR3 comprises 12 residues.

The V and J genes are TRBV27 and TRBJ2-2; 7 nucleotides line up with TRBD1. The CDR3 runs 18 residues. The J segment lost 4 bases and the V segment lost 1 base, leaving 12 bases of the junction unmatched. Germline-derived CDR1 and CDR2 are MNHEY and SMNVEV (reference sequence). The chain's CDR3 is CASSLYPLGQIVTGELFF. The CDR3 region has the DNA TGTGCCAGCAGTTTATACCCCTTGGGACAGATCGTCACCGGGGAGCTGTTTTTT.

This clone occurred a few times. Additional DNA sequences in this sample encode the identical CDR3. The CDR3 reads CASSPQGSQPQHF. CDR3 coding DNA: TGTGCCAGTAGTCCACAGGGGTCTCAGCCCCAGCATTTT. The genes are TRBV19 and TRBJ1-5; 7 positions match TRBD1. Germline CDR1 is LNHDA and CDR2 is SQIVND (reference sequence). V gave up 5 bases and J gave up 6 bases; unmatched junction bases: 4. CDR3 length: 13 amino acids. Supplemented by reference TRBV19 and TRBJ1-5, the full variable domain reads DGGITQSPKYLFRKEGQNVTLSCEQNLNHDAMYWYRQDPGQGLRLIYYSQIVNDFQKGDIAEGYSVSREKKESFPLTVTSAQKNPTAFYLCASSPQGSQPQHFGDGTRLSIL.

The chain carries TRBV6-5 and TRBJ2-4; D not certain. V gave up 6 bases and J gave up 4 bases, with 7 bases separating them. There are 12 residues in the CDR3. Germline CDR1 and CDR2: MNHEY and SVGAGI. CDR3 sequence: CASSPGKNIQYF. The CDR3 region has the DNA TGTGCCAGCAGCCCTGGGAAAAACATTCAGTACTTC.

The chain links TRBV30 to TRBJ1-4; D gene unclear. Germline CDR1 GTSNPN, CDR2 SVGIG (reference sequence). The CDR3 length is 13 residues. V lost 1 base and J lost 7, with 10 bases in between. This CDR3 is CAWSGTPSEKLFF. DNA for the CDR3: TGTGCCTGGAGTGGAACACCGAGTGAAAAACTGTTTTTT.

For this clone: This sample includes further DNA sequences coding for the same CDR3. The gene calls are TRBV7-9 and TRBJ2-3; D unresolved. Trimming removed 1 base at V and 1 base at J, with 6 bases between. Germline CDR1 is SEHNR and CDR2 is FQNEAQ (reference sequence). The CDR3 loop spans 14 amino acids. The CDR3 here is CASSLGSGTDTQYF. CDR3 nucleotide sequence: TGTGCCAGCAGCTTAGGGAGTGGCACAGATACGCAGTATTTT.

This clone was found once. V usage is TRBV10-3 and J usage is TRBJ2-2, with D maybe TRBD2 (5 bases). The germline gives CDR1 ENHRY, CDR2 SYGVKD. The CDR3 extends over 14 amino acids. V was trimmed by 2 bases and J by 7 bases, leaving 11 bases between them. The CDR3: CAISERREIGELFF. The CDR3 bases are TGTGCCATCAGTGAGCGAAGGGAGATCGGGGAGCTGTTTTTT.